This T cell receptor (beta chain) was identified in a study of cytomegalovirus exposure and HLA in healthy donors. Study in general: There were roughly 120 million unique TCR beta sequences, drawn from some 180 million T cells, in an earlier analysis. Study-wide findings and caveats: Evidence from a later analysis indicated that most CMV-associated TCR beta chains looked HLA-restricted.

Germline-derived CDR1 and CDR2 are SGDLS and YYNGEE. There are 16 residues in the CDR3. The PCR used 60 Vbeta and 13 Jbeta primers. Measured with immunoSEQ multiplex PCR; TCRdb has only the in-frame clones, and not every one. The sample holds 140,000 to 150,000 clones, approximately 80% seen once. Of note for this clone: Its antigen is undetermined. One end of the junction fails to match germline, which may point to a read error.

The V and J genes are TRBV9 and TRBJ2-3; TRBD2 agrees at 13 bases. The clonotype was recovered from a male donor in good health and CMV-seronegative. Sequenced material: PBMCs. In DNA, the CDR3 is TGTGCCAGCAGCTCGGGACTAGCGGGACTGGCAGATACGCAATATTTT. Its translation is CASSSGLAGLADTQYF.